One T cell receptor (beta chain) is described in this entry. Its antigen is unidentified. The V and J ends lost 2 bases and 1 base respectively, with 12 bases between them. CDR1 and CDR2 from the germline V gene are KGHSH and LQKENI. The CDR3 has 15 residues. The sample belongs to a study of cytomegalovirus exposure and HLA in healthy donors. Study-wide findings and caveats: Cytomegalovirus status was reportedly diagnosed by the classifier with high sensitivity and specificity. Most CMV-associated TCR beta chains were later found to appear HLA-restricted.

The PCR ran on 60 Vbeta and 13 Jbeta primers. Measured with immunoSEQ multiplex PCR; TCRdb has only the in-frame clones, and not every one. Of around 170,000 clones listed, approximately 84% are singletons. The chain is built from TRBV18 and TRBJ2-7; tentatively, D is TRBD2 (7 bases). This receptor was identified in a woman in her forties or fifties in good health and CMV-seropositive. The sequencing input was PBMCs. CDR3: CASSPAGALSYEQYF. As DNA, the CDR3 is TGTGCCAGCTCACCAGCGGGGGCCCTTTCCTACGAGCAGTACTTC.